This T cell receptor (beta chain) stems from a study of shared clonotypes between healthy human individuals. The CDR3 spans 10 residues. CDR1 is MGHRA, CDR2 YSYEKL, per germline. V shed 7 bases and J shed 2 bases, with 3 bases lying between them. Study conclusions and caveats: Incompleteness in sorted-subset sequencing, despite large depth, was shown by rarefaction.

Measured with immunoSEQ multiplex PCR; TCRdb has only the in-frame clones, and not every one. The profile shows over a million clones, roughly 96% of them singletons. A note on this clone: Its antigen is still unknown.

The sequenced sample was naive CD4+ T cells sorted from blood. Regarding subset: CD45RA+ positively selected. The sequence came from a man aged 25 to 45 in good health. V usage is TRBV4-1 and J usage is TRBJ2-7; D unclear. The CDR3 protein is CASTPYEQYF. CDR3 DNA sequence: TGCGCCAGCACCCCCTACGAGCAGTACTTC.